These 30 T cell receptor beta chains came from one sample sequenced in a study of human T cells and chemical hapten exposure. Time point noted: patch test 1, 2 weeks after DPC sensitization. As to treatment: therapeutic diphenylcyclopropenone sensitization with weekly scalp DPC. TCRdb itself ran the RACE reads through MiXCR, one entry per CDR3 protein. The data show 95,000 to 100,000 distinct CDR3 sequences, under 15% seen once. This specimen consisted of whole blood, obtained in connection with sensitization to the hapten diphenylcyclopropenone (DPC). The receptors here all came from a middle-aged woman with alopecia areata. Some clones in this sample may be carry-over from other donors' samples.

This clonotype was counted only a few times. The chain is built from TRBV18 and TRBJ2-3; no clear D. V was clipped by 3 bases and J by 2 bases, with 12 bases between them. This CDR3 is 15 amino acids long. Germline V lookup: CDR1 KGHSH, CDR2 LQKENI. CDR3 sequence (DNA): TGTGCCAGCTCACCCCCGGCTGCGCCCACAGATACGCAGTATTTT. This codes for CASSPPAAPTDTQYF.

This clonotype was seen more than once but under ten times. The J gene is TRBJ2-7, the V gene TRBV25-1, with 12 bases lining up with TRBD2. The ends lost 8 bases at V and 2 bases at J; junction bases unmatched: 4. Looked up from germline, CDR1 is MGHDK and CDR2 is SYGVNS. This CDR3 region has 14 residues. CDR3 residues: CASASSGRAYEQYF. The CDR3 nucleotides are TGTGCCAGCGCCTCTAGCGGGAGGGCCTACGAGCAGTACTTC.

This clonotype was counted a few times. The genes are TRBV7-3 and TRBJ2-3; 10 positions match TRBD1. The CDR3 covers 16 residues. J lost 4 bases, V lost 3 bases, and 7 bases had no gene match. Germline CDR1 reads SGHTA; CDR2 reads FQGTGA. In DNA form, the CDR3 reads TGTGCCAGCAGCTTGACAGGGGGCGATCGAGCAGATACGCAGTATTTT. It encodes CASSLTGGDRADTQYF.

This clonotype was detected only a few times. The rearrangement links TRBV12-3 or TRBV12-4 to TRBJ2-7; 11 nucleotides match TRBD2. This CDR3 spans 16 amino acids. V gave up 7 bases and J gave up 4 bases; unmatched junction bases: 12. CDR3 DNA: TGTGCCAGCACCTCCTCCCCCGCTAGCGGGAGGTACGAGCAGTACTTC. Its protein product is CASTSSPASGRYEQYF.

This clonotype was observed a few times. V is TRBV12-3 or TRBV12-4 and J is TRBJ2-5; the D is unclear. This CDR3 contains 14 residues. The V end was cut by 5 bases, the J end by 0 bases, with 10 bases between. CDR3 amino acids: CASSRARDQETQYF. DNA of the CDR3: TGTGCCAGCAGTCGAGCTCGGGACCAAGAGACCCAGTACTTC.

This clonotype was recorded a few times. V and J are TRBV7-2 and TRBJ1-1; TRBD1 is a possible D gene (5 bases). The ends were cut back, 5 bases at V and 5 bases at J, with 21 bases in the middle. Germline V lookup: CDR1 SGHTA, CDR2 FQGNSA. The CDR3 is made up of 16 amino acids. The CDR3 DNA follows: TGTGCCAGCAGCATACAACCGTTTGGGACGGGGACTGAAGCTTTCTTT. Amino acids: CASSIQPFGTGTEAFF.

The chain couples TRBV11-1 to TRBJ2-5, with a possible D match to TRBD2 (5 bases). Between the trimmed V and J ends, which lost 1 base and 6 bases, there was a span of 12 bases. In germline, CDR1 is SGHAT, CDR2 FQDESV (reference sequence). CDR3 size: 14 residues. The CDR3 region is CASSLDRGLKTQYF. CDR3 nucleotide sequence: TGTGCCAGCAGCTTAGATCGGGGTCTTAAGACCCAGTACTTC.

This clonotype came up many times. V is TRBV5-4 and J is TRBJ2-7; 8 bases map to TRBD1. After removal of 2 bases from V and 0 bases from J, the junction contained 4 bases not matched to a gene. CDR1 and CDR2 from the germline V gene are SGHNT and YYREEE (reference sequence). There are 15 residues in the CDR3. The CDR3 is CASSFGQGSSYEQYF. CDR3 bases: TGTGCCAGCAGCTTCGGACAGGGAAGCTCCTACGAGCAGTACTTC.

The chain recombines TRBV27 with TRBJ2-7, with 10 bases matching TRBD2. The CDR3 loop spans 14 amino acids. CDR1 is MNHEY, CDR2 SMNVEV, per germline (reference sequence). V shed 4 bases, J shed 6 bases, and the junction held 6 bases outside the gene matches. This CDR3 is CASSSPRLAGEQYF. The CDR3 DNA reads TGTGCCAGCAGTTCGCCGAGACTAGCGGGCGAGCAGTACTTC.

The table lists this clonotype with many counts. The chain recombines TRBV28 with TRBJ2-3; D gene unclear. The CDR3 runs 12 residues. Per germline, CDR1 MDHEN and CDR2 SYDVKM. With 9 bases removed from V and 5 bases from J, the gap between germline ends came to 12 bases. The CDR3 DNA sequence: TGTGCCAGTCGGTTTGCCCGAGATACGCAGTATTTT. This codes for CASRFARDTQYF.

The gene calls are TRBV4-3 and TRBJ2-3; no firm D call. Trimming left V 0 bases short and J 6 bases short, with 7 bases between. This CDR3 spans 13 amino acids. In germline, CDR1 is LGHNA, CDR2 YSLEER. CDR3 loop: CASSQERADTQYF. CDR3 nucleotide sequence: TGCGCCAGCAGCCAAGAAAGGGCCGATACGCAGTATTTT.

The chain is built from TRBV18 and TRBJ1-4; no reliable D call. Trimming left V 0 bases short and J 5 bases short, with 7 bases between. Germline CDR1 KGHSH, CDR2 LQKENI. The CDR3 covers 14 residues. For the CDR3, the DNA is TGTGCCAGCTCACCACCGGCGGCCAATGAAAAACTGTTTTTT. Protein: CASSPPAANEKLFF.

This chain joins TRBV7-8 and TRBJ2-2, with a tentative D call TRBD1 (6 bases). Germline values: CDR1 SGHVS, CDR2 FQNEAQ. Trimming took off 2 bases at V and 4 bases at J, with 14 bases between the two ends. The CDR3 sequence is 16 residues long. CDR3: CASSLKARGFTGELFF. The DNA of the CDR3 is TGTGCCAGCAGCTTAAAGGCCAGGGGATTCACCGGGGAGCTGTTTTTT.

The rearrangement links TRBV5-1 to TRBJ2-7; 7 nucleotides match TRBD2. CDR3 length: 13 amino acids. V lost 3 bases to trimming and J lost 5 bases; unmatched junction nucleotides: 5. The V gene's germline CDR1 is SGHRS and CDR2 YFSETQ. The CDR3 bases are TGCGCCAGCAGCTGGGGGGGTCCCGACGAGCAGTACTTC. Protein sequence: CASSWGGPDEQYF.

The gene calls are TRBV6-2 or TRBV6-3 and TRBJ2-2, with TRBD2 identical over 7 bases. CDR1 is MNHEY and CDR2 is SVGEGT in the germline V gene. The CDR3 consists of 16 residues. V shed 5 bases and J 1 base; nucleotides not matched to a gene: 7. This CDR3 reads CASSHWGGRNTGELFF. As DNA, the CDR3 is TGTGCCAGCAGTCACTGGGGGGGAAGGAACACCGGGGAGCTGTTTTTT.

This clonotype was seen only a few times. The rearrangement links TRBV29-1 to TRBJ2-2; possible D gene TRBD1, 6 bases. V was cut by 7 bases and J by 5 bases, with 14 bases left in between. In germline, CDR1 is SQVTM, CDR2 ANQGSEA. The length of the CDR3 is 13 residues. The CDR3 coding sequence is TGCAGCGCTAGGACAGACGCAACCGGGGAGCTGTTTTTT. The encoded protein is CSARTDATGELFF.

The rearrangement links TRBV20-1 to TRBJ2-3; weak D call: TRBD1 (5 bases). The V gene lost 5 bases and the J gene lost 5 bases, with 20 bases spanning the gap. This CDR3 has 15 residues. Germline V gene data show CDR1 as DFQATT and CDR2 as SNEGSKA (reference sequence). The CDR3 here is CSAHARSGNGDTQYF. The DNA for the CDR3 is TGCAGTGCTCATGCGAGATCAGGGAACGGAGATACGCAGTATTTT.

This clonotype was counted between two and nine times. V gene TRBV4-3 combines with J gene TRBJ1-3; D is undetermined. With 0 bases removed from V and 8 bases from J, the gap between germline ends came to 11 bases. The germline V gene encodes CDR1 LGHNA and CDR2 YSLEER. The CDR3 is made up of 14 amino acids. The CDR3 loop reads CASSQDLGRDTIYF. The CDR3 bases are TGCGCCAGCAGCCAAGATTTAGGGCGAGACACCATATATTTT.

There are many counts of this clonotype. The chain recombines TRBV2 with TRBJ2-3; 7 bases match TRBD2. V lost 8 bases and J lost 2; bases outside the gene matches: 7. The CDR3 contains 14 residues. The germline CDR1 and CDR2 sequences are SNHLY and FYNNEI. The CDR3 here is CASSRGGFTDTQYF. The CDR3 DNA is TGTGCCAGCTCGCGCGGGGGATTCACAGATACGCAGTATTTT.

The genes are TRBV7-2 and TRBJ2-6; tentatively, D is TRBD2 (5 bases). This CDR3 comprises 13 residues. Trimming took 8 bases from V and 0 from J, leaving 5 bases between them. CDR1 and CDR2 (germline): SGHTA, FQGNSA. The CDR3 DNA follows: TGTGCCAGCCGGGACTCTGGGGCCAACGTCCTGACTTTC. It translates to CASRDSGANVLTF.

This clonotype was counted a few times. In DNA form, the CDR3 reads TGCAGTACAGGGGAAAGCACAGATACGCAGTATTTT. Translation gives CSTGESTDTQYF. This chain uses TRBV29-1 with TRBJ2-3; 7 bases are shared with TRBD1. The CDR3 loop spans 12 amino acids. CDR1 SQVTM and CDR2 ANQGSEA come from the germline V gene.

The sample holds a few counts of this clonotype. The rearrangement links TRBV6-6 to TRBJ2-7; the D call may be TRBD1 or TRBD2 (5 bases each). CDR3 size: 15 residues. The germline V and J ends were trimmed by 5 bases and 2 bases, with 16 bases remaining between them. Germline V gives CDR1 MNHNY, CDR2 SVGAGI (reference sequence). In DNA form, the CDR3 reads TGTGCCAGCAGTGGCCAGACAGCGGTCCCCTACGAGCAGTACTTC. Translating it yields CASSGQTAVPYEQYF.

This chain connects TRBV20-1 to TRBJ2-3; D may be TRBD1 (6 bases). Germline CDR1 reads DFQATT; CDR2 reads SNEGSKA (reference sequence). CDR3 length equals 13 residues. V lost 5 bases and J lost 1, with 10 bases in between. CDR3 DNA sequence: TGCAGTGCTGGGGGCAGTGGCACAGATACGCAGTATTTT. Residues: CSAGGSGTDTQYF.

V usage is TRBV7-9 and J usage is TRBJ2-1, with D hard to call. This CDR3 is built from 11 residues. Trimming left V 5 bases short and J 10 bases short, with 9 bases between. The germline V gene has CDR1 SEHNR and CDR2 FQNEAQ (reference sequence). This CDR3 reads CASSPLGEQFF. The DNA of the CDR3 is TGTGCCAGCAGCCCTCTAGGAGAGCAGTTCTTC.

A few counts support this clonotype. The J gene is TRBJ2-4, the V gene TRBV20-1; TRBD2 aligns across 10 bases. J lost 0 bases, V lost 1 base, and 0 bases had no gene match. Looked up from germline, CDR1 is DFQATT and CDR2 is SNEGSKA (reference sequence). This CDR3 comprises 15 residues. CDR3 DNA: TGCAGTGCTAGAGGACTAGCGGGAGCCAAAAACATTCAGTACTTC. This codes for CSARGLAGAKNIQYF.

The chain recombines TRBV4-3 with TRBJ1-2; 12 positions agree with TRBD1. V shed 1 base and J 5 bases; nucleotides not matched to a gene: 8. This CDR3 contains 17 residues. The germline V gene encodes CDR1 LGHNA and CDR2 YSLEER. CDR3 sequence reads: CASSQANRDRGLYGYTF. The CDR3 DNA sequence: TGCGCCAGCAGCCAAGCCAACCGGGACAGGGGGCTTTATGGCTACACCTTC.

The chain recombines TRBV28 with TRBJ2-7, with 7 positions matching TRBD1. Germline V gene data show CDR1 as MDHEN and CDR2 as SYDVKM. The V segment lost 6 bases and the J segment 4 bases; nucleotides outside the gene matches: 15. The CDR3 spans 16 residues. The CDR3 region is CASRFGRTGPRYEQYF. CDR3 DNA sequence: TGTGCCAGCAGGTTTGGTCGGACAGGTCCCAGGTACGAGCAGTACTTC.

This chain joins TRBV18 and TRBJ2-1, with TRBD1 as a possible D gene (5 bases). Germline values: CDR1 KGHSH, CDR2 LQKENI. The CDR3 contains 15 residues. The V gene lost 2 bases and the J gene lost 1 base, with 9 bases spanning the gap. CDR3 protein: CASSPRAGSYNEQFF. CDR3 sequence (DNA): TGTGCCAGCTCACCAAGGGCAGGGTCCTACAATGAGCAGTTCTTC.

This clonotype was seen a few times. This chain links TRBV10-3 with TRBJ1-2; TRBD1 matches 10 bases. CDR3 length equals 15 residues. The germline V gene has CDR1 ENHRY and CDR2 SYGVKD. Trimming cost V 0 bases and J 7 bases; bases outside gene matches: 5. CDR3 region: CAISESYGTGAGYTF. CDR3 sequence (DNA): TGTGCCATCAGTGAGTCTTACGGGACAGGGGCTGGCTACACCTTC.

V usage is TRBV28 and J usage is TRBJ2-7; 10 bases agree with TRBD1. Per the germline V gene, CDR1 is MDHEN and CDR2 is SYDVKM. V shed 4 bases, J shed 4 bases, and the junction held 7 bases outside the gene matches. The CDR3 sequence is 15 residues long. CDR3 DNA sequence: TGTGCCAGCAGTTCGAGACAGGGGGCAGGGTACGAGCAGTACTTC. Its translation: CASSSRQGAGYEQYF.